Below are 13 T cell receptor beta chains sequenced from a single sample in a study of OX40 agonist ivuxolimab in advanced cancers. The repertoire was sequenced with immunoSEQ multiplex PCR; TCRdb's copy has only in-frame clones and lacks some. The sample yields some 69,000 clones, approximately 90% seen once. Sequencing was performed on CD4+ or CD8+ T cells sorted from blood, taken in a trial of the OX40 agonist ivuxolimab. These receptors were collected from an adult with an advanced solid tumor such as melanoma, head and neck, liver or kidney cancer.

This clone has just one count. CDR3 nucleotide sequence: TGCAGCGTTGAGCCCCCGATTAGGGGCAATGAGCAGTTCTTC. As protein: CSVEPPIRGNEQFF. The gene calls are TRBV29-1 and TRBJ2-1, with D tentatively TRBD1 (5 bases). The V end lost 3 bases, the J end lost 6 bases, and 15 bases lay between the germline ends. This CDR3 is 14 amino acids long. Germline V gene sequence: CDR1 SQVTM, CDR2 ANQGSEA.

The gene calls are TRBV5-4 and TRBJ1-5; 8 bases fit TRBD1. The V gene end was trimmed by 0 bases and the J gene end by 0 bases; junction bases not matched to a gene: 5. This CDR3 is 17 amino acids long. CDR1 and CDR2 from the germline V gene are SGHNT and YYREEE (reference sequence). CDR3 DNA: TGTGCCAGCAGCTTGGCACAGGGGGTAATTAGCAATCAGCCCCAGCATTTT. As protein: CASSLAQGVISNQPQHF.

The rearrangement links TRBV6-1 to TRBJ2-3; 7 bases line up with TRBD2. Trimming cost V 6 bases and J 1 base; bases outside gene matches: 7. The CDR3 length is 15 residues. Germline V gene sequence: CDR1 MNHNS, CDR2 SASEGT. CDR3 nucleotides: TGTGCCAGCAGGAAGGCTAGCGGACGCACAGATACGCAGTATTTT. As protein: CASRKASGRTDTQYF.

The V gene is TRBV18, the J gene TRBJ1-2; possible D gene TRBD1, 5 bases. The V gene lost 0 bases and the J gene lost 2 bases, with 10 bases spanning the gap. Germline CDR1 KGHSH, CDR2 LQKENI. The CDR3 runs 15 residues. The CDR3 spells CASSPPGGSNYGYTF. CDR3 DNA: TGTGCCAGCTCACCACCCGGGGGATCGAACTATGGCTACACCTTC.

This sequence joins TRBV27 and TRBJ1-3; D is perhaps TRBD1 (6 bases). V lost 6 bases and J 2 bases, leaving 14 bases between the germline ends. The germline V gene encodes CDR1 MNHEY and CDR2 SMNVEV (reference sequence). The CDR3 has 15 residues. The CDR3 DNA reads as TGTGCCAGCAGGGCTATAGGGGGGCCTGGAAACACCATATATTTT. It specifies CASRAIGGPGNTIYF.

The chain couples TRBV5-1 to TRBJ2-6; D not certain. V was trimmed by 4 bases and J by 6 bases, leaving 11 bases between them. The length of the CDR3 is 14 residues. Germline V gives CDR1 SGHRS, CDR2 YFSETQ. The CDR3 is CASSGRLEANVLTF. The DNA of the CDR3 is TGCGCCAGCAGCGGGCGGCTGGAGGCCAACGTCCTGACTTTC.

V and J are TRBV29-1 and TRBJ2-1; 7 positions agree with TRBD2. With 5 bases clipped from V and 2 bases from J, the junction kept 6 bases outside the gene matches. The CDR3 has 14 residues. The germline CDR1 and CDR2 sequences are SQVTM and ANQGSEA. Here the CDR3 DNA reads TGCAGCGTTCAGGCTAGCGGTCCCTACAATGAGCAGTTCTTC. Encoded protein: CSVQASGPYNEQFF.

V gene TRBV29-1 combines with J gene TRBJ2-1; 7 bases map to TRBD2. The V gene end was trimmed by 1 base and the J gene end by 9 bases; junction bases not matched to a gene: 12. CDR3 length: 15 amino acids. CDR1 is SQVTM, CDR2 ANQGSEA, per germline. The DNA for the CDR3 is TGCAGCGTTGAAGCCCCTGGGCTAGCGGACGGTGAGCAGTTCTTC. Translated, it gives CSVEAPGLADGEQFF.

V is TRBV14 and J is TRBJ2-7; no firm D call. CDR3 size: 15 residues. Germline V gene data show CDR1 as SGHDN and CDR2 as FVKESK. V lost 1 base to trimming and J lost 5 bases, with 15 bases between them. This chain's CDR3 is CASSQALHVAHEQYF. CDR3 nucleotides: TGTGCCAGCAGCCAAGCCCTGCACGTAGCTCACGAGCAGTACTTC.

V and J are TRBV10-2 and TRBJ2-3; TRBD2 aligns across 10 bases. The CDR3 runs to 18 residues. CDR1 is WSHSY, CDR2 SAAADI, per germline. V shed 7 bases, J shed 1 base, and the junction held 14 bases outside the gene matches. The CDR3 DNA sequence: TGCGCCAGCAAGGGAAGCGGGAGGGCCTTAGTTGGCACAGATACGCAGTATTTT. Translated: CASKGSGRALVGTDTQYF.

V and J are TRBV12-5 and TRBJ1-5; the D is unclear. CDR1 is LGHNT, CDR2 FRNRAP, per germline. CDR3 size: 13 residues. The ends were cut back, 4 bases at V and 2 bases at J, with 6 bases in the middle. The CDR3 DNA sequence: TGTGCTAGTGGTTATGGCGGCAATCAGCCCCAGCATTTT. Its protein product is CASGYGGNQPQHF.

The V call is TRBV7-9, the J call TRBJ2-5; D is unclear. V lost 3 bases to trimming and J lost 7 bases, with 9 bases between them. There are 12 residues in the CDR3. Germline V lookup: CDR1 SEHNR, CDR2 FQNEAQ (reference sequence). The CDR3 is CASSFNPSTQYF. In DNA, the CDR3 is TGTGCCAGCAGCTTTAATCCTTCGACCCAGTACTTC.

This sequence joins TRBV19 and TRBJ1-5, with 8 bases aligning to TRBD1. Germline V CDR1 and CDR2: LNHDA, SQIVND (reference sequence). Trimming took 9 bases from V and 1 from J; bases not matched to a gene: 11. This CDR3 region has 16 residues. In nucleotides, the CDR3 is TGTGCCAGCCTGTCCAGGGGGCCGGGGAGCAATCAGCCCCAGCATTTT. The encoded protein is CASLSRGPGSNQPQHF.